Listed below are T cell receptor beta chains from one sample, sequenced in a study of blood T cell repertoires in COVID-19. Profiling relied on immunoSEQ multiplex PCR, and the TCRdb table lists in-frame clones only, not all of them. The sample comprises 150,000 to 200,000 clones, 70% to 85% of which are singletons, and around an eighth rests with the top ten. Material: peripheral blood. The source is a man aged 45-60 years who had recovered from COVID-19. CDR3s include the opening cysteine and the closing phenylalanine or tryptophan. The order of the fields is D gene, CDR3 length, clone size, J gene, V gene, CDR3 DNA, CDR3 protein. A D gene is named only where the DNA matches it firmly. Clone size is shown for a subset of rows, as once, few, many or a class of expanded clone.

>-|15|-|TRBJ1-6|TRBV6-5
TGTGCCAGCAGTTACGCACTCAGAGGTGATTCACCCCTCCACTTT
CASSYALRGDSPLHF
>-|14|-|TRBJ1-1|TRBV5-1
TGCGCCAGCAGCTTTCAGGGATTTGGGACTGAAGCTTTCTTT
CASSFQGFGTEAFF
>TRBD1|14|-|TRBJ1-1|TRBV7-2
TGTGCCAGCAGCTCGACAGGGGTGGGCACTGAAGCTTTCTTT
CASSSTGVGTEAFF
>-|17|-|TRBJ2-1|TRBV28
TGTGCCAGCAGTCCCCCTACGCTAGCTTCTCGGGCAAATGAGCAGTTCTTC
CASSPPTLASRANEQFF
>TRBD2|17|few|TRBJ2-7|TRBV4-2
TGTGCCAGCAGCCAAACCTCGGGACTAGCGCAATCCTACGAGCAGTACTTC
CASSQTSGLAQSYEQYF
>TRBD2|15|-|TRBJ2-5|TRBV19
TGTGCCAGTAGTTCCGGGACTAGCGGGCCCAAGACCCAGTACTTC
CASSSGTSGPKTQYF
>TRBD1|14|-|TRBJ2-7|TRBV5-1
TGCGCCAGCAGTGTTTGGCAGGGGGCGACCGAGCAGTACTTC
CASSVWQGATEQYF
>-|14|-|TRBJ2-1|TRBV11-3
TGTGCCAGCAGCTCGCAAAGCGTGGGCAATGAGCAGTTCTTC
CASSSQSVGNEQFF
>TRBD1|15|-|TRBJ2-5|TRBV7-8
TGTGCCAGCAGTGTCCGGACAGGGAGTGGGGAGACCCAGTACTTC
CASSVRTGSGETQYF
>TRBD1|14|-|TRBJ2-7|TRBV10-2
TGCGCCAGCAGACGACAGGGTGCGGGCTACGAGCAGTACTTC
CASRRQGAGYEQYF
>TRBD1|16|-|TRBJ2-1|TRBV18
TGTGCCAGCTCACCACTCCGGGGACAGGGTGGGGATGAGCAGTTCTTC
CASSPLRGQGGDEQFF
>TRBD2|15|-|TRBJ2-1|TRBV19
TGTGCCAGTAAAAGAGGCGGGAGTTCCTACAATGAGCAGTTCTTC
CASKRGGSSYNEQFF
>-|20|-|TRBJ2-1|TRBV3-1/TRBV3-2
TGTGCCAGCAGCCAAGTCTTCGCTCTAAGAAGGGACTGGGCCTACAATGAGCAGTTCTTC
CASSQVFALRRDWAYNEQFF
>TRBD1|15|-|TRBJ1-2|TRBV5-1
TGCGCCAGCAGCTTGGAAGGGACAGGGGGCAGGGGCTACACCTTC
CASSLEGTGGRGYTF
>TRBD2|15|-|TRBJ2-7|TRBV3-1/TRBV3-2
TGTGCCAGCAGCCAAGCCTTAGCGGGACTGAACGAGCAGTACTTC
CASSQALAGLNEQYF
>-|15|few|TRBJ2-7|TRBV6-5
TGTGCCAGCAGTCGCCAACCATGGGACTGTGGCGAGCAGTACTTC
CASSRQPWDCGEQYF
>TRBD1|17|-|TRBJ1-3|TRBV2
TGTGCCAGCAGTGATACCGGGACAGTCACCTCTGGAAACACCATATATTTT
CASSDTGTVTSGNTIYF
>-|21|-|TRBJ2-6|TRBV4-3
TGCGCCAGCAGCCAAGGGGCCGCGACGGAAGCGGCTTACTCTGGGGCCAACGTCCTGACTTTC
CASSQGAATEAAYSGANVLTF
>-|14|once|TRBJ2-3|TRBV6-5
TGTGCCAGCAGTTACTTCGATGAACAGGCTACGCAGTATTTT
CASSYFDEQATQYF
>-|15|-|TRBJ1-2|TRBV28
TGTGCCAGCAGTTTATCCCCGGACAGTCTCTATGGCTACACCTTC
CASSLSPDSLYGYTF
>-|15|-|TRBJ1-5|TRBV2
TGTGCCAGCAGTGACGAGGCCCCTTTATATCAGCCCCAGCATTTT
CASSDEAPLYQPQHF
>-|14|-|TRBJ2-2|TRBV19
TGTGCCACCGCACCGGGGGTGGGGACCGGGGAGCTGTTTTTT
CATAPGVGTGELFF
>-|11|-|TRBJ1-1|TRBV29-1
TGCAGCACCTGGGGCGGTAATGAAGCTTTCTTT
CSTWGGNEAFF
>TRBD1|17|-|TRBJ1-2|TRBV25-1
TGTGCCAGCAGACAAACTATTACCGGGACAGGGGGAAGTGGCTACACCTTC
CASRQTITGTGGSGYTF
>-|13|-|TRBJ2-7|TRBV15
TGTGCCACCAGCAGTCTCGGGAGAAGCCAGCAGTACTTC
CATSSLGRSQQYF
>TRBD1|16|once|TRBJ1-5|TRBV5-1
TGCGCCAGCAGCTTGGGGGGACAGGGCCTCAATCAGCCCCAGCATTTT
CASSLGGQGLNQPQHF
>TRBD2|17|-|TRBJ2-1|TRBV10-3
TGTGCCATCAGTGCCGTTAGCGGGAGGGCGACCTACAATGAGCAGTTCTTC
CAISAVSGRATYNEQFF
>-|14|-|TRBJ2-2|TRBV18
TGTGCCAGCTCACCGGGACATTTGACCGGGGAGCTGTTTTTT
CASSPGHLTGELFF
>TRBD2|17|-|TRBJ2-2|TRBV5-5
TGTGCCAGCAGCTTGCGACTAGCGGGAGTTGGGGCCGGGGAGCTGTTTTTT
CASSLRLAGVGAGELFF
>-|15|-|TRBJ2-1|TRBV3-1/TRBV3-2
TGTGCCAGCAGCCCCGTGGGGGCCTCCTACAATGAGCAGTTCTTC
CASSPVGASYNEQFF
>-|14|-|TRBJ1-5|TRBV9
TGTGCCAGCAGTGGAACAGGGTTAGGACAGCCCCAGCATTTT
CASSGTGLGQPQHF
>TRBD1|14|-|TRBJ2-7|TRBV28
TGTGCCAGCTTGCACAGGGGGCGCGCCTACGAGCAGTACTTC
CASLHRGRAYEQYF
>-|15|few|TRBJ1-2|TRBV12-2
TGTGCAAGTCATGTTAATACCGGGGAATCACATGGCTACACCTTC
CASHVNTGESHGYTF
>-|11|-|TRBJ2-7|TRBV3-1/TRBV3-2
TGTGCCAGCAGCCAAGGGCGGGGGCAGTACTTC
CASSQGRGQYF
>TRBD1|15|-|TRBJ1-5|TRBV30
TGTGCCTGGAGTGTTACCAGGGGGAGCAATCAGCCCCAGCATTTT
CAWSVTRGSNQPQHF
>TRBD2|12|-|TRBJ2-5|TRBV3-1/TRBV3-2
TGTGCCAGCAGCCAACGTTCGGGAGGATACTACTTC
CASSQRSGGYYF
>TRBD2|17|few|TRBJ2-1|TRBV5-1
TGCGCCAGCAGCTTGGAGGCTAGCGGGAGTAGGAAGGATGAGCAGTTCTTC
CASSLEASGSRKDEQFF
>-|11|-|TRBJ2-7|TRBV12-3/TRBV12-4
TGTGCCAGCAGTTCCCGTTCCGAGCAGTACTTC
CASSSRSEQYF
>TRBD1|14|-|TRBJ1-2|TRBV6-5
TGTGCCAGCCGGGGGACAGGGATCAACTATGGCTACACCTTC
CASRGTGINYGYTF
>TRBD2|19|few|TRBJ2-3|TRBV3-1/TRBV3-2
TGTGCCAGCAGCCAAGTGGGGTCCTCTAGCGGGAGCCTCCTGGATACGCAGTATTTT
CASSQVGSSSGSLLDTQYF
>TRBD2|17|many|TRBJ2-3|TRBV11-2
TGTGCCAGCAGCACCACTAGCGGGAGTGTAGGAACCGATACGCAGTATTTT
CASSTTSGSVGTDTQYF